This T cell receptor beta chain was sequenced in a study of T cell responses to AZD1222 COVID-19 vaccine. Study outcomes and limitations: There were vaccine-associated CD4 TCRs across spike, dominant at 160-218 and 743-854.

Comments on this clone: Its antigen is still unknown.

Germline CDR1 MDHEN, CDR2 SYDVKM. The V gene end was trimmed by 7 bases and the J gene end by 9 bases; junction bases not matched to a gene: 13. CDR3 size: 15 residues. Clones were sequenced by immunoSEQ multiplex PCR, and TCRdb holds only the in-frame ones, with some missing. The table records some 60,000 clones, less than 90% of them present only once. The TCR sequence derives from an adult who received the AZD1222 COVID-19 vaccine. The rearrangement uses TRBV28 and TRBJ2-1; 9 positions match TRBD1. The sequences come from peripheral blood, collected 28 days after the second AZD1222 dose. This chain's CDR3 is CASTAGTGIYAEQFF. CDR3 bases: TGTGCCAGCACAGCCGGGACAGGGATTTATGCTGAGCAGTTCTTC. Based on the CDR3 plus reference TRBV28 and TRBJ2-1, the full variable domain is DVKVTQSSRYLVKRTGEKVFLECVQDMDHENMFWYRQDPGLGLRLIYFSYDVKMKEKGDIPEGYSVSREKKERFSLILESASTNQTSMYLCASTAGTGIYAEQFFGPGTRLTVL.